This T cell receptor beta chain was identified in a study of T cell responses to AZD1222 COVID-19 vaccine. Repertoires were generated with immunoSEQ multiplex PCR, while TCRdb's copy carries only in-frame clones and drops some. The table lists 130,000 or so clones, roughly 90% of them singletons. The CDR3 spans 13 residues. Germline values: CDR1 LNHDA, CDR2 SQIVND (reference sequence). Between the trimmed V and J ends, which lost 10 bases and 0 bases, there was a span of 10 bases. Worth noting for this clone: Antigen: not known.

Study observations and caveats: Donors were chiefly white British, with a greater number of females, and clonal diversity was perhaps underestimated. Mapped onto spike, vaccine-associated CD4 TCRs spanned it and were dominant at 160-218 and 743-854. Breadth and depth of Spike-specific TCRs rose after two AZD1222 doses.

The chain links TRBV19 to TRBJ1-3; D unclear. The TCR was taken from an adult who received the AZD1222 COVID-19 vaccine. The source material was peripheral blood, sampled 28 days after the second AZD1222 dose. Here the CDR3 reads CATSGSSGNTIYF. The CDR3 DNA reads TGTGCCACCTCGGGCAGCTCTGGAAACACCATATATTTT.